This entry is about one T cell receptor (beta chain). TCRdb keeps only in-frame clones here, not all; method: immunoSEQ multiplex PCR. There are fewer than 85,000 clones in the sample; about nine tenths occur only once, and around 0.5% lies in the top ten. Germline CDR1 reads SGDLS; CDR2 reads YYNGEE. After removal of 5 bases from V and 1 base from J, the junction contained 3 bases not matched to a gene. The CDR3 is 16 amino acids. This sample was included in a study of OX40 agonist ivuxolimab in advanced cancers. Study as a whole: Ivuxolimab is a fully human IgG2 antibody that activates OX40 (CD134).

Enrollment shut out patients with autoimmune disease history or systemic immunosuppression. This chain links TRBV9 with TRBJ2-1, with TRBD2 identical over 13 bases. This sample comprised CD4+ or CD8+ T cells sorted from blood, obtained in a trial of the OX40 agonist ivuxolimab. This clonotype originated in an adult with an advanced solid tumor such as melanoma, head and neck, liver or kidney cancer. The CDR3 sequence is CASRETSGRSYNEQFF. The CDR3 region has the DNA TGTGCCAGCAGAGAGACTAGCGGGAGGTCCTACAATGAGCAGTTCTTC.